The 5 T cell receptor beta chains below were found in one sample sequenced in a study of T cell responses to AZD1222 COVID-19 vaccine. The method was immunoSEQ multiplex PCR; TCRdb's version includes in-frame clones alone and lacks a portion of them. The sample has 150,000 or so clones; approximately 90% are singletons. Material: peripheral blood, obtained 28 days after the second AZD1222 dose. All receptors derive from an adult who received the AZD1222 COVID-19 vaccine.

V and J are TRBV21-1 and TRBJ2-1. TRBV21-1 is marked as a pseudogene. CDR3 size: 15 residues. In DNA, the CDR3 is TGTGCCAGCAGCAGGTACGGTCCGAGGGGCAATGAGCAGTTCTTC. It specifies CASSRYGPRGNEQFF.

This chain joins TRBV21-1 and TRBJ2-7; the listed D gene, TRBD2, was not tested against the DNA. TRBV21-1 is designated a pseudogene. This CDR3 region has 16 residues. The CDR3 reads CASSKGTSGTLYEQYF. Here the CDR3 DNA reads TGTGCCAGCAGCAAAGGTACTAGCGGGACCCTTTACGAGCAGTACTTC.

The chain is built from TRBV6-1 and TRBJ2-3, with TRBD2 matching 10 bases. There are 16 residues in the CDR3. Germline V CDR1 and CDR2: MNHNS, SASEGT. The ends lost 3 bases at V and 2 bases at J; junction bases unmatched: 5. The CDR3 sequence is CASSDLGLAVTDTQYF. The CDR3 region has the DNA TGTGCCAGCAGTGACCTCGGACTAGCGGTCACAGATACGCAGTATTTT.

This chain uses TRBV27 with TRBJ2-7, with 12 bases aligning to TRBD2. This CDR3 region has 20 residues. Germline V gene lookup returns CDR1 MNHEY and CDR2 SMNVEV (reference sequence). The V and J ends lost 5 bases and 3 bases, in that order; junction bases with no gene match: 20. In DNA, the CDR3 is TGTGCCAGCAGTGGGGAGACGGGACTAGCGGGCGGAACACTTTACTACGAGCAGTACTTC. Protein product: CASSGETGLAGGTLYYEQYF.

The V gene is TRBV6-5, the J gene TRBJ2-3, with 14 bases identical to TRBD2. This CDR3 region has 14 residues. The germline gives CDR1 MNHEY, CDR2 SVGAGI. Trimming took 8 bases from V and 3 from J; bases not matched to a gene: 1. In DNA, the CDR3 is TGTGCCAGCGGGACTAGCGGGGGTACAGATACGCAGTATTTT. This codes for CASGTSGGTDTQYF.